This TCR beta chain is from a study of blood T cells in healthy people across ages. Then a second PCR, running about 7 to 11 cycles, was carried out with a sample-barcoded 5' primer and a J-beta primer mix. Each cDNA molecule was tagged by a template-switch adaptor that had 12 random nucleotides. A single record per CDR3 protein comes from TCRdb applying MiXCR to the 5' RACE reads. Among 1.5 million to 2 million distinct CDR3 sequences listed, roughly 32% were seen once. The CDR3 is made up of 13 amino acids. Germline V CDR1 and CDR2: SNHLY, FYNNEI. Trimming cost V 9 bases and J 2 bases, with 12 bases left between them.

The receptor was isolated from a woman in her twenties or thirties in good health. The rearrangement joins TRBV2 to TRBJ2-3, with D possibly TRBD2 on 6 matching bases. The specimen sequenced was blood. The DNA of the CDR3 is TGTGCCAGGGCGGGGCCGTTCACAGATACGCAGTATTTT. Translated, it gives CARAGPFTDTQYF.